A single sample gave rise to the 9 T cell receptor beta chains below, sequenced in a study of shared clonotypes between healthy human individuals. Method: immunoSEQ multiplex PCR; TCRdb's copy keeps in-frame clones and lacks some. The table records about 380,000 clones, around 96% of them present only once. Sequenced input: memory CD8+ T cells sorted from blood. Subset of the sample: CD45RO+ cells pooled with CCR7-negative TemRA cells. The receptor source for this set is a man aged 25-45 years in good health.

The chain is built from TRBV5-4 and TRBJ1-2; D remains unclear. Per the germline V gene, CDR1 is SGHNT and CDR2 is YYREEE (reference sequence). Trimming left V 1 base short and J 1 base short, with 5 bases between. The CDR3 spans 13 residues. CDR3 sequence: CASSLRNNYGYTF. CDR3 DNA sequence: TGTGCCAGCAGCTTGAGGAATAACTATGGCTACACCTTC.

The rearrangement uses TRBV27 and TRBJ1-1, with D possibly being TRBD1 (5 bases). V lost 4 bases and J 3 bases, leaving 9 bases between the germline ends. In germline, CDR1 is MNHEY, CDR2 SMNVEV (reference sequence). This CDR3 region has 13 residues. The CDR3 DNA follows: TGTGCCAGCAGTTACCGAGGGGACACTGAAGCTTTCTTT. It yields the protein CASSYRGDTEAFF.

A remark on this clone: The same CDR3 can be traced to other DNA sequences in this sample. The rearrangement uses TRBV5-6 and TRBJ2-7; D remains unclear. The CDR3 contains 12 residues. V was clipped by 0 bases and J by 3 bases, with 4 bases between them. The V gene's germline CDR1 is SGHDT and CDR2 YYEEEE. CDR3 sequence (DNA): TGTGCCAGCAGCTTGGACAACTACGAGCAGTACTTC. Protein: CASSLDNYEQYF.

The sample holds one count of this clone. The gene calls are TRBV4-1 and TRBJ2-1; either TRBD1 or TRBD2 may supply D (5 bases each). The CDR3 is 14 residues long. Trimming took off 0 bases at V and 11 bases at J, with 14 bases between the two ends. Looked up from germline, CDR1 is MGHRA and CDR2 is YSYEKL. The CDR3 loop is CASSQDRELPKQFF. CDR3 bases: TGCGCCAGCAGCCAAGACAGGGAGTTACCGAAGCAGTTCTTC.

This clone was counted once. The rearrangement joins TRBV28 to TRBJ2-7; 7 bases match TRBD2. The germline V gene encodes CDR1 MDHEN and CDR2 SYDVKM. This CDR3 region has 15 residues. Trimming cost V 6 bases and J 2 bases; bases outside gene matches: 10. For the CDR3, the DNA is TGTGCCAGCAGACGTTCCGGGGGGACGCCCTACGAGCAGTACTTC. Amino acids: CASRRSGGTPYEQYF.

In DNA form, the CDR3 reads TGCGCCAGCAGCACAGGGGGCATCTACGAGCAGTACTTC. Translation: CASSTGGIYEQYF. The chain employs TRBV4-1 and TRBJ2-7; 9 bases map to TRBD1. V shed 5 bases and J 3 bases; nucleotides not matched to a gene: 2. The CDR3 runs 13 residues. In germline, CDR1 is MGHRA, CDR2 YSYEKL.

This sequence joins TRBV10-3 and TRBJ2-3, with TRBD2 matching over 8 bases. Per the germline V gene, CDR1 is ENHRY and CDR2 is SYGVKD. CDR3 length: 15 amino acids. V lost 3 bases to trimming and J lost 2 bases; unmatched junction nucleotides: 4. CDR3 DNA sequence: TGTGCCATCAGTGATCTAGCGGGTCCCACAGATACGCAGTATTTT. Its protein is CAISDLAGPTDTQYF.

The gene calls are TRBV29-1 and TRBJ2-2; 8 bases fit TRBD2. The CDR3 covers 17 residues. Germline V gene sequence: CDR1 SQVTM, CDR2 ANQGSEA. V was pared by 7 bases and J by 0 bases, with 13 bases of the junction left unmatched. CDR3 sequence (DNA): TGCAGCGCCAGAGGTAGCGGGATCGTTTCGAACACCGGGGAGCTGTTTTTT. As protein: CSARGSGIVSNTGELFF.

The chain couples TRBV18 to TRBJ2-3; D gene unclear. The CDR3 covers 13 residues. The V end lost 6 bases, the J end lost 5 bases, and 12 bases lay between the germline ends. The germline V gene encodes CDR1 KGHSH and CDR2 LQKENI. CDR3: CASSPQDRDTQYF. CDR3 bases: TGTGCCAGCTCCCCCCAGGATAGAGATACGCAGTATTTT.